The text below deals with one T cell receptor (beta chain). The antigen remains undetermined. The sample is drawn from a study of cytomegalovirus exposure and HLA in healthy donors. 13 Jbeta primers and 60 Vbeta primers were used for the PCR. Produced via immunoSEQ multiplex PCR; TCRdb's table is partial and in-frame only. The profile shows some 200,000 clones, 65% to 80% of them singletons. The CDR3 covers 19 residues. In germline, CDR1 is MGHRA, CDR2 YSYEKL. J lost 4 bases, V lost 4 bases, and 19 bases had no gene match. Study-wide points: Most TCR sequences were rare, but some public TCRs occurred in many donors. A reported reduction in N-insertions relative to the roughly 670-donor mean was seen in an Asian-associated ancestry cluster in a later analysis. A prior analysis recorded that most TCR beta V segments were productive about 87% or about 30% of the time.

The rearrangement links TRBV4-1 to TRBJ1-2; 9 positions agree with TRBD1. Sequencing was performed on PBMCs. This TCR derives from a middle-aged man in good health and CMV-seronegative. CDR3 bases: TGCGCCAGCAGCCTTCAATCTTCCGGGACAGGGAGTCTTACCTATGGCTACACCTTC. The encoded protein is CASSLQSSGTGSLTYGYTF.